These 17 T cell receptor beta chains originate from one sample sequenced in a study of T cell responses to AZD1222 COVID-19 vaccine. Here immunoSEQ multiplex PCR was the method, and the copy in TCRdb shows in-frame clones only, minus some. Seen here are 150,000 to 200,000 clones, roughly 88% observed once, and the top ten hold more than 7%. The sample consisted of peripheral blood, taken on day 0 of AZD1222 vaccination. These receptors came from an adult in good health.

The V call is TRBV4-1, the J call TRBJ1-4; 10 bases line up with TRBD1. This CDR3 spans 13 amino acids. Unmatched junction bases numbered 3, after V lost 5 bases and J lost 9 bases. Germline-derived CDR1 and CDR2 are MGHRA and YSYEKL. The CDR3 nucleotides read TGCGCCAGCAGCAGGGGACAGGGGAAAAAACTGTTTTTT. Protein: CASSRGQGKKLFF.

V usage is TRBV5-4 and J usage is TRBJ2-2, with TRBD2 matching over 9 bases. Germline-derived CDR1 and CDR2 are SGHNT and YYREEE (reference sequence). Trimming took 2 bases from V and 5 from J; bases not matched to a gene: 16. The CDR3 has 19 residues. The CDR3, as DNA: TGTGCCAGCAGCTTTTCCCGAGGTAGCGGGGGCCTGAGAACCGGGGAGCTGTTTTTT. It codes for CASSFSRGSGGLRTGELFF.

The chain has TRBV3-1 (or the pseudogene TRBV3-2) and TRBJ1-3; D call uncertain. V was clipped by 3 bases and J by 0 bases, with 6 bases between them. The CDR3 covers 14 residues. Germline CDR1 LGHDT, CDR2 YNNKEL (reference sequence). The CDR3: CASSQISSGNTIYF. Written as DNA, the CDR3 is TGTGCCAGCAGCCAGATCAGCTCTGGAAACACCATATATTTT.

This chain joins TRBV3-1 (or the pseudogene TRBV3-2) and TRBJ1-2; D possibly corresponds to TRBD1 (5 bases). Deletions cut 1 base from V and 8 bases from J, with 14 bases between. This CDR3 has 14 residues. Germline values: CDR1 LGHDT, CDR2 YNNKEL (reference sequence). The CDR3 DNA follows: TGTGCCAGCAGCCAAGCGGCCAGGGAGAGAGGCTACACCTTC. Its protein is CASSQAARERGYTF.

Here the CDR3 reads CASSPDRGHGYTF. The CDR3 DNA reads TGTGCCAGCAGCCCAGACAGGGGACATGGCTACACCTTC. This chain links TRBV6-2 or TRBV6-3 with TRBJ1-2; 8 nucleotides align to TRBD1. CDR1 is MNHEY and CDR2 is SVGEGT in the germline V gene. CDR3 length: 13 amino acids. The J segment lost 6 bases and the V segment lost 6 bases, leaving 6 bases of the junction unmatched.

The chain links TRBV4-2 to TRBJ2-1; D remains ambiguous. V dropped 1 base and J dropped 8 bases, with 9 bases sitting between them. This CDR3 has 13 amino acids. Germline lookup yields CDR1 LGHNA and CDR2 YNFKEQ. The CDR3 loop is CASSQGFWDEQFF. The CDR3 nucleotides read TGTGCCAGCAGCCAAGGGTTTTGGGATGAGCAGTTCTTC.

The V call is TRBV3-1 (or the pseudogene TRBV3-2), the J call TRBJ1-5; 7 nucleotides align to TRBD1. Germline CDR1 LGHDT, CDR2 YNNKEL (reference sequence). The CDR3 loop spans 16 amino acids. V trimming: 0 bases; J trimming: 4 bases; junction bases outside the gene matches: 6. This CDR3 reads CASSQDWGDSNQPQHF. The CDR3 coding sequence is TGTGCCAGCAGCCAAGACTGGGGGGACAGTAATCAGCCCCAGCATTTT.

In its sample, this clone was seen a few times. The chain couples TRBV28 to TRBJ1-4; the D is unclear. Germline V gene data show CDR1 as MDHEN and CDR2 as SYDVKM. CDR3 size: 13 residues. V lost 8 bases and J lost 4, with 11 bases in between. This CDR3 reads CASRESLNEKLFF. As DNA, the CDR3 is TGTGCCAGCCGGGAATCCCTTAATGAAAAACTGTTTTTT.

The chain recombines TRBV7-9 with TRBJ2-3; possibly TRBD1 or TRBD2 for D (5 bases each). V was shortened by 4 bases and J by 14 bases, with 22 bases between the two germline ends. Germline V gene sequence: CDR1 SEHNR, CDR2 FQNEAQ (reference sequence). The CDR3 has 14 residues. The CDR3 loop reads CASSSQRDPARWYF. CDR3 nucleotides: TGTGCCAGCAGCTCTCAACGGGACCCGGCAAGGTGGTATTTT.

This clone was observed once. The chain is built from TRBV19 and TRBJ1-2, with 12 nucleotides matching TRBD1. With 2 bases clipped from V and 7 bases from J, the junction kept 5 bases outside the gene matches. CDR1 is LNHDA, CDR2 SQIVND, per germline (reference sequence). The CDR3 length is 15 residues. The CDR3 protein is CASSISGTGGFGYTF. DNA for the CDR3: TGTGCCAGTAGTATATCTGGGACAGGGGGCTTTGGCTACACCTTC.

The J gene is TRBJ2-7, the V gene TRBV12-5, with D possibly matching TRBD1 (6 bases). In germline, CDR1 is LGHNT, CDR2 FRNRAP. V was clipped by 0 bases and J by 2 bases, with 11 bases between them. The CDR3 contains 15 residues. The chain's CDR3 is CASGLVQGIPYEQYF. CDR3 nucleotide sequence: TGTGCTAGTGGTTTGGTACAGGGAATCCCCTACGAGCAGTACTTC.

The chain combines TRBV10-2 with TRBJ2-1, with 12 bases fitting TRBD2. CDR1 is WSHSY, CDR2 SAAADI, per germline. The CDR3 runs to 19 residues. V was clipped by 4 bases and J by 2 bases; unmatched bases: 12. The CDR3 sequence is CASSGVTSGGRATYNEQFF. The CDR3 DNA reads as TGCGCCAGCAGTGGGGTGACTAGCGGGGGCCGAGCTACCTACAATGAGCAGTTCTTC.

The chain links TRBV13 to TRBJ1-1; D is unclear. V dropped 2 bases and J dropped 2 bases, with 6 bases sitting between them. Germline assignment: CDR1 PRHDT and CDR2 FYEKMQ (reference sequence). The CDR3 covers 13 residues. The CDR3 sequence is CASSLSPNTEAFF. In DNA form, the CDR3 reads TGTGCCAGCAGCTTAAGCCCCAACACTGAAGCTTTCTTT.

The CDR3 region has the DNA TGTGCCAGCAGTGTCCGACAGATCCGAAACACTGAAGCTTTCTTT. Translating gives CASSVRQIRNTEAFF. The rearrangement joins TRBV27 to TRBJ1-1, with D possibly matching TRBD1 (5 bases). Germline-derived CDR1 and CDR2 are MNHEY and SMNVEV (reference sequence). CDR3 length: 15 amino acids. Between the trimmed V and J ends, which lost 5 bases and 2 bases, there was a span of 15 bases.

The J gene is TRBJ2-7, the V gene TRBV30, with D tentatively TRBD2 (7 bases). V lost 4 bases and J 5 bases, leaving 15 bases between the germline ends. This CDR3 comprises 13 residues. Per germline, CDR1 GTSNPN and CDR2 SVGIG (reference sequence). Here the CDR3 DNA reads TGTGCCTGGACACTGGCGGGGGCGGACGAGCAGTACTTC. It encodes CAWTLAGADEQYF.

The CDR3 DNA follows: TGTGCCAGCAGCTTACCATCCTCGGGGGGGACGAACACCGGGGAGCTGTTTTTT. Its protein is CASSLPSSGGTNTGELFF. V gene TRBV7-6 combines with J gene TRBJ2-2; 8 positions match TRBD2. The CDR3 loop spans 18 amino acids. Germline V gene data show CDR1 as SGHVS and CDR2 as FNYEAQ. With 2 bases clipped from V and 0 bases from J, the junction kept 8 bases outside the gene matches.

The rearrangement uses TRBV4-2 and TRBJ1-1; TRBD1 is a possible D gene (5 bases). V lost 2 bases to trimming and J lost 0 bases, with 13 bases between them. The CDR3 length is 16 residues. The germline V gene has CDR1 LGHNA and CDR2 YNFKEQ. The DNA of the CDR3 is TGTGCCAGCAGCCAACGAGACAGCAAAATGAACACTGAAGCTTTCTTT. Protein: CASSQRDSKMNTEAFF.